This TCR beta chain was profiled in a study of T-cell memory formation after mild COVID-19. Study-level points and caveats: Among clones contracting day 15 to 85, CD4/CD8 was balanced, whereas later expanders leaned CD4+. Some SARS-CoV-2-responding clones were already detected in memory before infection. Mainly CM and EM harbored the contracting CD4+ clones; mainly EMRA harbored the CD8+ ones.

Germline CDR1 and CDR2: MGHRA and YSYEKL. The trim removed 4 bases at V and 5 bases at J, leaving 8 bases unmatched. The CDR3 length is 16 residues. TCRdb itself ran the 5' RACE reads through MiXCR, one entry per CDR3 protein. In the table there are roughly 450,000 distinct CDR3 sequences, around a sixth of which are singletons. Details on this clonotype: Its matching antigen is unknown.

The source of this sequence is an adult woman who had mild COVID-19 (a few samples of this study predate the infection). Cell type and time point are not known. The chain links TRBV4-1 to TRBJ2-3, with 11 bases aligning to TRBD2. The sample comprised PBMCs or a T cell subset sorted from them (not recorded which). CDR3 protein: CASSLIAGGLVDTQYF. In nucleotides, the CDR3 is TGCGCCAGCAGCCTTATAGCGGGGGGGCTGGTAGATACGCAGTATTTT.